Reported below is one T cell receptor (beta chain). The CDR3 totals 11 residues. The V gene lost 9 bases and the J gene lost 4 bases, with 9 bases spanning the gap. CDR1 and CDR2 from the germline V gene are MNHEY and SVGAGI. Generated by immunoSEQ multiplex PCR, the TCRdb table keeps only in-frame clones and is missing some. Found here are 180,000 or so clones, around 81% of them singletons; the top ten hold 2.6%. The record originates from a study of blood T cell repertoires in COVID-19. Study summary: The cDNA or gDNA used as material had been derived from T cells, B-cell-depleted T cells, or PBMCs.

Material: peripheral blood. The chain joins TRBV6-5 to TRBJ1-2, with D hard to call. This receptor was taken from a human donor with acute or convalescent COVID-19. The donor label of this sample is uncertain. The CDR3 spells CASRNTYGYTF. As DNA, the CDR3 is TGTGCCAGTAGAAATACCTATGGCTACACCTTC.